The present T cell receptor (beta chain) was sequenced within a study of T-cell memory formation after mild COVID-19. On the study more broadly: TCR clustering was largely donor specific. General study results and limits: Among clones contracting day 15 to 85, CD4/CD8 was balanced, whereas later expanders leaned CD4+. Pre-infection memory held some responding clones, suggesting pre-existing cross-reactive T cells responded.

V shed 0 bases and J shed 8 bases, with 7 bases lying between them. Per germline, CDR1 SGHTA and CDR2 FQGNSA. The CDR3 is made up of 13 amino acids. It was 5'RACE with constant-segment primers that produced the TCR alpha and TCR beta cDNA libraries, which carried sample barcodes and UMIs. TCRdb recomputed calls from the 5' RACE reads with MiXCR, one row per CDR3 protein. The sample includes fewer than 15,000 distinct CDR3 sequences, approximately 12% of them seen just once. This clonotype was seen ten or more times. The antigen is undetermined. The chain combines TRBV7-2 with TRBJ1-4; no firm D call. The TCR originated in an adult woman who had mild COVID-19 (a few samples of this study predate the infection). Cell type and time point are not known. Input material: PBMCs or a T cell subset sorted from them (not recorded which). In DNA, the CDR3 is TGTGCCAGCAGCTTAGCCTTGGGAGAAAAACTGTTTTTT. Protein: CASSLALGEKLFF.